The 13 T cell receptor beta chains below all came from one sample that was sequenced in a study of T cell repertoires in aging, cancer and after chemotherapy. The template was genomic DNA from peripheral blood, not RNA. Rearranged V-D-J TRB sequences were amplified with a mixed TRB-A/B primer pool. TCRdb reanalysed the multiplex PCR reads using MiXCR and keeps one entry per CDR3 protein. This sample has about 2,300 distinct CDR3 sequences; 59% occur once, and the top ten carry over 60%. Sample: blood. The source is a human donor with a blood cancer.

J is TRBJ1-3 and V is TRBV28, with 8 bases fitting TRBD1. Germline V gene sequence: CDR1 MDHEN, CDR2 SYDVKM. The junction had 11 bases not matched to a gene; V was cut back by 9 bases and J by 4 bases. The CDR3 totals 15 residues. This CDR3 is CASIPGQVSGNTIYF. The CDR3 DNA follows: TGTGCCAGTATCCCGGGACAGGTTTCGGGAAACACCATATATTTT.

This clonotype was recorded a few times. The chain carries TRBV20-1 and TRBJ2-5; 9 bases are shared with TRBD1. V gave up 6 bases and J gave up 4 bases; unmatched junction bases: 15. Germline V gene lookup returns CDR1 DFQATT and CDR2 SNEGSKA (reference sequence). The CDR3 is 16 amino acids. CDR3 sequence reads: CSASGTPGQGGETQYF. CDR3 sequence (DNA): TGCAGTGCCAGCGGGACCCCGGGACAGGGAGGAGAGACCCAGTACTTC.

The chain joins TRBV6-5 to TRBJ2-3; TRBD2 aligns across 13 bases. Unmatched junction bases numbered 11, after V lost 5 bases and J lost 0 bases. CDR3 length: 19 residues. CDR1 MNHEY and CDR2 SVGAGI come from the germline V gene. For the CDR3, the DNA is TGTGCCAGCAGTCCGGCTCCGGGACTAGCGGGATCCAGCACAGATACGCAGTATTTT. This translates into CASSPAPGLAGSSTDTQYF.

Here the CDR3 DNA reads TGTGCCAGCAGCTTAACTAGGAGCACAGATACGCAGTATTTT. Translation gives CASSLTRSTDTQYF. V is TRBV7-2 and J is TRBJ2-3; D may be TRBD2 (5 bases). The CDR3 contains 14 residues. The V gene's germline CDR1 is SGHTA and CDR2 FQGNSA. The ends were cut back, 2 bases at V and 0 bases at J, with 6 bases in the middle.

The table lists this clonotype with a few counts. V gene TRBV5-4 combines with J gene TRBJ2-5, with 8 bases lining up with TRBD1. The CDR3 extends over 14 amino acids. Germline V gene sequence: CDR1 SGHNT, CDR2 YYREEE (reference sequence). The trim removed 3 bases at V and 4 bases at J, leaving 5 bases unmatched. CDR3 sequence (DNA): TGTGCCAGCAGCTCCGGACAGGGAAGAGAGACCCAGTACTTC. Translating gives CASSSGQGRETQYF.

The chain carries TRBV6-5 and TRBJ2-5; 7 nucleotides align to TRBD1. Per the germline V gene, CDR1 is MNHEY and CDR2 is SVGAGI. This CDR3 has 17 residues. Unmatched junction bases numbered 17, after V lost 10 bases and J lost 0 bases. The CDR3 sequence: CAKLRWTGPIYQETQYF. The CDR3 DNA follows: TGTGCCAAACTCCGGTGGACAGGTCCAATCTACCAAGAGACCCAGTACTTC.

This CDR3 reads CASTRTGAGNTEAFF. The CDR3 DNA is TGTGCCAGCACCCGGACAGGGGCGGGGAACACTGAAGCTTTCTTT. This chain joins TRBV28 and TRBJ1-1, with 9 bases identical to TRBD1. The germline V gene encodes CDR1 MDHEN and CDR2 SYDVKM. The ends lost 7 bases at V and 1 base at J; junction bases unmatched: 7. This CDR3 has 15 residues.

The V and J genes are TRBV6-5 and TRBJ2-7; 11 bases are shared with TRBD2. J lost 2 bases, V lost 6 bases, and 6 bases had no gene match. The CDR3 contains 15 residues. Germline V CDR1 and CDR2: MNHEY, SVGAGI. This chain's CDR3 is CASRSGTSGTYEQYF. The CDR3 coding sequence is TGTGCCAGCAGAAGCGGGACTAGCGGTACCTACGAGCAGTACTTC.

The genes are TRBV10-3 and TRBJ2-3; 14 bases match TRBD2. The CDR3 length is 16 residues. The J segment lost 4 bases and the V segment lost 6 bases, leaving 6 bases of the junction unmatched. Germline V gene data show CDR1 as ENHRY and CDR2 as SYGVKD. The CDR3 reads CAIRPGLAGAADTQYF. DNA for the CDR3: TGTGCCATCAGACCGGGACTAGCGGGGGCAGCAGATACGCAGTATTTT.

This clonotype showed up just once. This chain joins TRBV12-3 or TRBV12-4 and TRBJ2-7; D possibly uses TRBD1 or TRBD2 (6 bases each). The CDR3 loop spans 13 amino acids. V was cut by 3 bases and J by 5 bases, with 11 bases left in between. The CDR3 spells CASSFWGANEQYF. DNA for the CDR3: TGTGCCAGCAGTTTTTGGGGGGCCAACGAGCAGTACTTC.

This chain connects TRBV5-6 to TRBJ2-1, with TRBD2 matching 12 bases. The trim removed 2 bases at V and 6 bases at J, leaving 3 bases unmatched. From germline, CDR1 is SGHDT and CDR2 YYEEEE. There are 15 residues in the CDR3. CDR3 residues: CASSFLAGGPNEQFF. The CDR3 DNA reads TGTGCCAGCAGCTTTCTAGCGGGGGGGCCCAATGAGCAGTTCTTC.

The chain links TRBV19 to TRBJ2-2; 7 nucleotides align to TRBD2. Unmatched junction bases numbered 8, after V lost 4 bases and J lost 3 bases. Germline CDR1 is LNHDA and CDR2 is SQIVND (reference sequence). The CDR3 is made up of 16 amino acids. CDR3 bases: TGTGCCAGTAGTACGCGGGCTAGCGGCTACACCGGGGAGCTGTTTTTT. The encoded protein is CASSTRASGYTGELFF.

The chain employs TRBV10-3 and TRBJ2-7; 10 bases agree with TRBD2. After removal of 0 bases from V and 3 bases from J, the junction contained 2 bases not matched to a gene. Germline CDR1 reads ENHRY; CDR2 reads SYGVKD. The CDR3 is made up of 15 amino acids. The CDR3 protein is CAISESRTSGYEQYF. The CDR3 DNA reads TGTGCCATCAGTGAGTCGCGGACTAGCGGCTACGAGCAGTACTTC.